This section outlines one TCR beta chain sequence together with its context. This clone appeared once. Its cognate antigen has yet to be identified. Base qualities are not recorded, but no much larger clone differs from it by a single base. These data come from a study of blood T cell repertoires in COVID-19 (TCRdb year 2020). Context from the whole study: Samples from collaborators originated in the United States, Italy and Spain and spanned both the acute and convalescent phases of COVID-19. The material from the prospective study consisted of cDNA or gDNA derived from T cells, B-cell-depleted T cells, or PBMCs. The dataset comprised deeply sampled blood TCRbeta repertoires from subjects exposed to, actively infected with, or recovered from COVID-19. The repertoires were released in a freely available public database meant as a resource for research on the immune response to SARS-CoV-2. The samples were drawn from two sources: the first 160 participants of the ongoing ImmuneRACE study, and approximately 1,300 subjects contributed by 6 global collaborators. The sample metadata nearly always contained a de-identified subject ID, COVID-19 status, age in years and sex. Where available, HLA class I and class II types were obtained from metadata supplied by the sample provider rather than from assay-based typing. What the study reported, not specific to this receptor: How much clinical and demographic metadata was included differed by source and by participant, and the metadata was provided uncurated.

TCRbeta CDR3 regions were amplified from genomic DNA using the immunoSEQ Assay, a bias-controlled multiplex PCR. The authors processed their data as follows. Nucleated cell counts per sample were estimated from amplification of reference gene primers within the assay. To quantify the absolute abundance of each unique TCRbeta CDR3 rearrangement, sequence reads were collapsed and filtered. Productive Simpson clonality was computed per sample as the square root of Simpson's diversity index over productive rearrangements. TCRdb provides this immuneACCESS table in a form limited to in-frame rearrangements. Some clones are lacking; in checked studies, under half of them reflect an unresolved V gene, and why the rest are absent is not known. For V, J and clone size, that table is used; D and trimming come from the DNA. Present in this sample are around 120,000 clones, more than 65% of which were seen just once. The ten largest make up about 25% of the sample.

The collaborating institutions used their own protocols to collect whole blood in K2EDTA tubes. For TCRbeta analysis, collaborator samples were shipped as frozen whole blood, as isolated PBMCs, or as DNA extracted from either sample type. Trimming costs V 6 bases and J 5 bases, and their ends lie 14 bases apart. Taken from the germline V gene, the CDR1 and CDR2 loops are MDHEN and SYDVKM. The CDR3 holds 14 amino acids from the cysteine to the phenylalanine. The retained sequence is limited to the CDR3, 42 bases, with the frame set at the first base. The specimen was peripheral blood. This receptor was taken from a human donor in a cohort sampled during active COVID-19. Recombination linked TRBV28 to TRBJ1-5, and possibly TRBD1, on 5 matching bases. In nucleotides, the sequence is TGTGCCAGCAGACAAGCCAGGGTAGATCAGCCCCAGCATTTT. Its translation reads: CASRQARVDQPQHF.